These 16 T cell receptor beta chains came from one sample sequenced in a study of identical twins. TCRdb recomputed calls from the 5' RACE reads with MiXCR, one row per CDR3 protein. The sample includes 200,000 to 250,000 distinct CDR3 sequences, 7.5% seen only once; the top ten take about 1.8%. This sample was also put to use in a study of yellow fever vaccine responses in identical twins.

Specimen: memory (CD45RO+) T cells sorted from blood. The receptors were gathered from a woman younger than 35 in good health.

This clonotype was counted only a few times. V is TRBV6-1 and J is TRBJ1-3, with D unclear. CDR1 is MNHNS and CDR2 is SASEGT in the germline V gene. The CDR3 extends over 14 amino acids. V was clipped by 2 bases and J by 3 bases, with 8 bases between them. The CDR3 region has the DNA TGTGCCAGCAGTGAACGGGATTATGGAAACACCATATATTTT. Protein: CASSERDYGNTIYF.

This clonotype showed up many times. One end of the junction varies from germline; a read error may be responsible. CDR3 sequence (DNA): TGCGCCAGCAGCGGGCAGGGATCCTCCAATGAGCAGTTCTTC. It codes for CASSGQGSSNEQFF. This rearrangement joins TRBV5-1 to TRBJ2-1, with D possibly matching TRBD1 (5 bases). The CDR3 extends over 14 amino acids. Germline loops: CDR1 SGHRS, CDR2 YFSETQ.

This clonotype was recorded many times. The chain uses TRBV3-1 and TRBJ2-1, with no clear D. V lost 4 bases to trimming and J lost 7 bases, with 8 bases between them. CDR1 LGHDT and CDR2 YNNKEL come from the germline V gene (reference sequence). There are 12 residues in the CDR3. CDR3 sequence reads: CASSLLLNEQFF. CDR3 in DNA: TGTGCCAGCAGCCTTTTACTTAATGAGCAGTTCTTC.

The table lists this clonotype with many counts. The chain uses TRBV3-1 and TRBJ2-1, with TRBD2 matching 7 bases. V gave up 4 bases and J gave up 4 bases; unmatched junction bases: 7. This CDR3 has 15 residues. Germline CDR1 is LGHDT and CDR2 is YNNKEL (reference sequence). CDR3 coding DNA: TGTGCCAGCAGCCCCGGGATAGCGGGTTACAATGAGCAGTTCTTC. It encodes CASSPGIAGYNEQFF.

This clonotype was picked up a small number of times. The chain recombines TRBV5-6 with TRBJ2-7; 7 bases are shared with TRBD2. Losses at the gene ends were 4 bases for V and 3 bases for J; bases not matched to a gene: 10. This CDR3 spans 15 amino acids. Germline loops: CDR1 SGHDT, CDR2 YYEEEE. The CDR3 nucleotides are TGTGCCAGCAGCCGCACCAGCGGGGTGATCTACGAGCAGTACTTC. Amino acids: CASSRTSGVIYEQYF.

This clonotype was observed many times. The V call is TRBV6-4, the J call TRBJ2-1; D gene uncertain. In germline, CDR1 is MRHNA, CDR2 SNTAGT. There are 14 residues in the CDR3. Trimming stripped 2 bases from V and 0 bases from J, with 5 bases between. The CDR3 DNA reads TGTGCCAGCAGTGACAAGCTCTCCTACAATGAGCAGTTCTTC. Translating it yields CASSDKLSYNEQFF.

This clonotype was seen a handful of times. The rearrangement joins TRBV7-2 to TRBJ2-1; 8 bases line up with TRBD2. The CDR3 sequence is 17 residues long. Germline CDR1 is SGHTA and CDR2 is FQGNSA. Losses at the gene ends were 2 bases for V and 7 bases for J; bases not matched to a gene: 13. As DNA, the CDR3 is TGTGCCAGCAGCTTACCGCAAAAACTAGCGGTTAAGAATGAGCAGTTCTTC. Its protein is CASSLPQKLAVKNEQFF. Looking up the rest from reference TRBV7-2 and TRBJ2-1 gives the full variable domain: GAGVSQSPSNKVTEKGKDVELRCDPISGHTALYWYRQSLGQGLEFLIYFQGNSAPDKSGLPSDRFSAERTGGSVSTLTIQRTQQEDSAVYLCASSLPQKLAVKNEQFFGPGTRLTVL.

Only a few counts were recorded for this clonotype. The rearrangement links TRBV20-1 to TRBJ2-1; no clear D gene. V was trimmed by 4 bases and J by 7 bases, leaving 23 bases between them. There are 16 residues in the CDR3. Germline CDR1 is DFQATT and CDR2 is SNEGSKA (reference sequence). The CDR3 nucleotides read TGCAGTGCTATCTCTAATCGCGGATTTTCTACTAATGAGCAGTTCTTC. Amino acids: CSAISNRGFSTNEQFF.

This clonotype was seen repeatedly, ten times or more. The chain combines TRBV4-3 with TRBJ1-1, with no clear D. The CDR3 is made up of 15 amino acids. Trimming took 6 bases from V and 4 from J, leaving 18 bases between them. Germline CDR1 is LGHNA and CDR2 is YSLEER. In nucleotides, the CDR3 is TGCGCCAGCAGACCTACCAAGTTTGGTGTCACTGAAGCTTTCTTT. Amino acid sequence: CASRPTKFGVTEAFF.

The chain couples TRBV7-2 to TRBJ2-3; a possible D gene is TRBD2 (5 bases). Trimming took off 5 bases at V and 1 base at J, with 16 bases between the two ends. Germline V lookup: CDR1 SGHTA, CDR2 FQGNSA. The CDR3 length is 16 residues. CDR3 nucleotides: TGTGCCAGCAGCCCAGGACCGGCGCGGGGCACAGATACGCAGTATTTT. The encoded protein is CASSPGPARGTDTQYF.

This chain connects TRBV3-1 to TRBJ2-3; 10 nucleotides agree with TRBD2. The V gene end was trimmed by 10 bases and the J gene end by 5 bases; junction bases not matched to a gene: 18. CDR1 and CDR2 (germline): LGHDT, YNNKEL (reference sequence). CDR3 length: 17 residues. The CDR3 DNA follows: TGTGCCACCTCCACCCTGGCTAGCGGGGGTACTTTAGATACGCAGTATTTT. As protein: CATSTLASGGTLDTQYF.

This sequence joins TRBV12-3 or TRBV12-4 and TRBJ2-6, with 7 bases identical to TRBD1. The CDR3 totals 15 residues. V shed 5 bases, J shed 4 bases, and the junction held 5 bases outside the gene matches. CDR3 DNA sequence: TGTGCCAGCAGTACCAGGGGGTCCGGGGCCAACGTCCTGACTTTC. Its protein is CASSTRGSGANVLTF.

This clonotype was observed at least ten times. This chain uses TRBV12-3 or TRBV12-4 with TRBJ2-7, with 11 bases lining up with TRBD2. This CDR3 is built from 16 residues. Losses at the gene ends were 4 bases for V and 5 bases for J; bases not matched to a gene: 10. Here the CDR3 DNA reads TGTGCCAGCAGTTCGGCCACTAGCGGGAGAGGGGACGAGCAGTACTTC. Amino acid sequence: CASSSATSGRGDEQYF.

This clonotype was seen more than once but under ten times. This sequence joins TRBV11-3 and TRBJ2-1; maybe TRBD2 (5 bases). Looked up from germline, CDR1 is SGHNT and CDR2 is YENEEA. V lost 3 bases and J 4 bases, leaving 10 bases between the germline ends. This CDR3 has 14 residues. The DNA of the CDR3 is TGTGCCAGCAGCTTCTACGGGGAATACAATGAGCAGTTCTTC. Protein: CASSFYGEYNEQFF.

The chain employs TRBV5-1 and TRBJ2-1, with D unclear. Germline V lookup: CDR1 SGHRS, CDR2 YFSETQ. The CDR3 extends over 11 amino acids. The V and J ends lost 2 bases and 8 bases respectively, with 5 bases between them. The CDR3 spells CASSFKYEQFF. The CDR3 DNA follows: TGCGCCAGCAGCTTTAAATATGAGCAGTTCTTC.

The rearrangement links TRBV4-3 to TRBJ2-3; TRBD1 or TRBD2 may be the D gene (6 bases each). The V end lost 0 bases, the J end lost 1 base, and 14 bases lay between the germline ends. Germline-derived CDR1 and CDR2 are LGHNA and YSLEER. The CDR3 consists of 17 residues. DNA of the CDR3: TGCGCCAGCAGCCAAGAACTCGGGGGCTTGGGCACAGATACGCAGTATTTT. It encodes CASSQELGGLGTDTQYF.